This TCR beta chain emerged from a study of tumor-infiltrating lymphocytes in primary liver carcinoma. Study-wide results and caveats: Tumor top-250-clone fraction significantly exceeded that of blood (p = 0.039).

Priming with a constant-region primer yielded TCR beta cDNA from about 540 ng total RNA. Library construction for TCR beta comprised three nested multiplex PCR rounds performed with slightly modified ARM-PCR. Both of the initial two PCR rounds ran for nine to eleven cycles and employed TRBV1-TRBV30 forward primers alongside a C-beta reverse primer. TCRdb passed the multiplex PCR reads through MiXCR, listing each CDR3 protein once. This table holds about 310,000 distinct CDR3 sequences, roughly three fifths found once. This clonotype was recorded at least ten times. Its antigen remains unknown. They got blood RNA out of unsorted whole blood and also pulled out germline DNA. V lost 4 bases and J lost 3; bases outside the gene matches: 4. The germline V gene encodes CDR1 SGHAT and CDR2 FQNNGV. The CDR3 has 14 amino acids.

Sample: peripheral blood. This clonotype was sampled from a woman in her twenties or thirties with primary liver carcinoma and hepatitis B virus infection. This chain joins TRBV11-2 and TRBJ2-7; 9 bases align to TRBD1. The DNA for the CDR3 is TGTGCCAGCAGCTGGGGACAGGGACGCTACGAGCAGTACTTC. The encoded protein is CASSWGQGRYEQYF.